A single sample is the source of the 9 T cell receptor beta chains below, sequenced in a study of radiotherapy plus CTLA-4 blockade in lung cancer. Here immunoSEQ multiplex PCR was the method, and the copy in TCRdb shows in-frame clones only, minus some. The sample carries 55,000 or so clones, 70% to 85% recorded once. The sample consisted of peripheral blood, taken from a patient treated with radiotherapy plus ipilimumab. These receptors were collected from a human donor with non-small cell lung cancer whose response to radiotherapy plus ipilimumab could not be evaluated.

This sequence joins TRBV9 and TRBJ1-3, with D maybe TRBD1 (5 bases). Germline loops: CDR1 SGDLS, CDR2 YYNGEE. Deletions cut 2 bases from V and 0 bases from J, with 12 bases between. This CDR3 contains 16 residues. The DNA of the CDR3 is TGTGCCAGCAGCGTTACAGACAGTGTCTCTGGAAACACCATATATTTT. Its translation is CASSVTDSVSGNTIYF. Filled out from reference TRBV9 and TRBJ1-3, the complete variable domain reads DSGVTQTPKHLITATGQRVTLRCSPRSGDLSVYWYQQSLDQGLQFLIQYYNGEERAKGNILERFSAQQFPDLHSELNLSSLELGDSALYFCASSVTDSVSGNTIYFGEGSWLTVV.

The chain links TRBV7-2 to TRBJ1-4; the match to TRBD1 covers 7 bases. The CDR3 totals 15 residues. Germline V gives CDR1 SGHTA, CDR2 FQGNSA. Germline trimming cut 6 bases from V and 1 base from J; bases unmatched to any gene: 5. The DNA for the CDR3 is TGTGCCAGCAGTTCTCAGGGGGTAACTAATGAAAAACTGTTTTTT. This codes for CASSSQGVTNEKLFF.

The count of this clone is one. The V and J genes are TRBV5-6 and TRBJ2-5; tentative D call: TRBD1 (6 bases). The V gene lost 2 bases and the J gene lost 4 bases, with 9 bases spanning the gap. This CDR3 is 13 amino acids long. The germline V gene has CDR1 SGHDT and CDR2 YYEEEE. The CDR3 DNA follows: TGTGCCAGCAGCTTAGGGGGTGTAGAGACCCAGTACTTC. Translated, it gives CASSLGGVETQYF. Together with reference TRBV5-6 and TRBJ2-5, the CDR3 gives the full variable domain: DAGVTQSPTHLIKTRGQQVTLRCSPKSGHDTVSWYQQALGQGPQFIFQYYEEEERQRGNFPDRFSGHQFPNYSSELNVNALLLGDSALYLCASSLGGVETQYFGPGTRLLVL.

The sample holds one count of this clone. The rearrangement joins TRBV7-2 to TRBJ2-1; no firm D call. This CDR3 contains 14 residues. The V gene's germline CDR1 is SGHTA and CDR2 FQGNSA. Trimming removed 5 bases from V and 6 bases from J, with 14 bases in between. CDR3: CASSPLTTGNEQFF. CDR3 DNA: TGTGCCAGCAGCCCCCTAACCACGGGCAATGAGCAGTTCTTC.

The V gene is TRBV6-6, the J gene TRBJ1-1; no firm D call. Germline CDR1 MNHNY, CDR2 SVGAGI (reference sequence). V dropped 6 bases and J dropped 5 bases, with 13 bases sitting between them. The CDR3 has 13 amino acids. Here the CDR3 DNA reads TGTGCCAGCAGGCGTTTTGGGAGAACTGAAGCTTTCTTT. Protein: CASRRFGRTEAFF.

The J gene is TRBJ2-1, the V gene TRBV18; weak D call: TRBD1 (5 bases). V gave up 0 bases and J gave up 10 bases, with 13 bases separating them. This CDR3 spans 14 amino acids. CDR1 is KGHSH, CDR2 LQKENI, per germline. CDR3 nucleotides: TGTGCCAGCTCACCACCGAGACACCCAGGGGAGCAGTTCTTC. It is translated as CASSPPRHPGEQFF.

Written as DNA, the CDR3 is TGCAGCGTTGACCGGGACACCTCTGTCTATGGCTACACCTTC. It specifies CSVDRDTSVYGYTF. The V gene is TRBV29-1, the J gene TRBJ1-2, with D possibly TRBD1 on 6 matching bases. Trimming took 3 bases from V and 4 from J, leaving 15 bases between them. The CDR3 runs to 14 residues. Germline CDR1 reads SQVTM; CDR2 reads ANQGSEA. Based on the CDR3 plus reference TRBV29-1 and TRBJ1-2, the full variable domain is SAVISQKPSRDICQRGTSLTIQCQVDSQVTMMFWYRQQPGQSLTLIATANQGSEATYESGFVIDKFPISRPNLTFSTLTVSNMSPEDSSIYLCSVDRDTSVYGYTFGSGTRLTVV.

In its sample, this clone was seen many times. CDR3 sequence (DNA): TGCGCCAGCAGCCAAGACGGTGCCAGCGGGAATGAAAAACTGTTTTTT. It encodes CASSQDGASGNEKLFF. The rearrangement joins TRBV4-1 to TRBJ1-4; no reliable D call. The CDR3 covers 16 residues. Between the trimmed V and J ends, which lost 0 bases and 5 bases, there was a span of 13 bases. Germline assignment: CDR1 MGHRA and CDR2 YSYEKL.

In regard to this clone: The junction shows a germline mismatch at one end, possibly a read error. The chain combines TRBV2 with TRBJ2-1; D call uncertain. The V gene's germline CDR1 is SNHLY and CDR2 FYNNEI. This CDR3 contains 16 residues. The CDR3 spells CASSEIGVSSYNERFF. The CDR3 DNA reads as TGTGCCAGCAGTGAAATAGGAGTAAGCTCCTACAATGAGCGGTTCTTC.